Given below is one TCR beta chain in context. This record comes from a study of T cell changes during pregnancy in multiple sclerosis. Generated by immunoSEQ multiplex PCR, the TCRdb table keeps only in-frame clones and is missing some. The sample records approximately 88,000 clones, approximately 94% being singletons. The CDR3 runs to 18 residues. The source of this sequence is a female donor with multiple sclerosis, enrolled in a pregnancy study. The chain uses TRBV1 and TRBJ2-3; TRBD2 is the table's D call and was not checked against the DNA. TRBV1 is reported as a pseudogene. The sample was peripheral blood, taken in the third trimester of pregnancy. The DNA of the CDR3 is TGCACCAGCAGCCAAACAACCGGGACTAGCGGGAGAGACGATACGCAGTATTTT. Its protein is CTSSQTTGTSGRDDTQYF.